This TCR beta chain was retrieved from a study of Graves' ophthalmopathy and Graves' hyperthyroidism. The authors amplified TCR beta CDR3 regions from RNA transcripts. The first round was an RT-PCR with HTBI primers, and the second round was a multiplex PCR. TCRdb processed the multiplex PCR reads anew with MiXCR; each CDR3 protein has one entry. Among roughly 380,000 distinct CDR3 sequences listed, 15% to 17% were seen once. Over 18 months of follow-up, stable hyperthyroidism required that no ophthalmopathy appear. Hyperthyroidism in these 18- to 65-year-old patients was newly diagnosed, lasting under 2 months. Other autoimmune diseases, uncontrolled infections, pregnancy or lactation ruled patients out of participation. General observations from the study: A majority of expanded thyroid clonotypes exceeding 0.001 frequency were likewise present in blood.

This clonotype was seen at least ten times. As yet, its antigen is unknown. This TCR came from a woman aged 18-29 years with stable Graves' hyperthyroidism. The sequencing input was peripheral blood.

The CDR3 loop reads CASSHDRLYNSPLHF. CDR3 sequence (DNA): TGTGCCAGCAGTCACGACAGGCTCTATAATTCACCCCTCCACTTT. The chain links TRBV6-5 to TRBJ1-6, with D perhaps matching TRBD1 (6 bases). Germline values: CDR1 MNHEY, CDR2 SVGAGI. V lost 5 bases, J lost 3 bases, and 11 bases lay in between. This CDR3 has 15 residues.